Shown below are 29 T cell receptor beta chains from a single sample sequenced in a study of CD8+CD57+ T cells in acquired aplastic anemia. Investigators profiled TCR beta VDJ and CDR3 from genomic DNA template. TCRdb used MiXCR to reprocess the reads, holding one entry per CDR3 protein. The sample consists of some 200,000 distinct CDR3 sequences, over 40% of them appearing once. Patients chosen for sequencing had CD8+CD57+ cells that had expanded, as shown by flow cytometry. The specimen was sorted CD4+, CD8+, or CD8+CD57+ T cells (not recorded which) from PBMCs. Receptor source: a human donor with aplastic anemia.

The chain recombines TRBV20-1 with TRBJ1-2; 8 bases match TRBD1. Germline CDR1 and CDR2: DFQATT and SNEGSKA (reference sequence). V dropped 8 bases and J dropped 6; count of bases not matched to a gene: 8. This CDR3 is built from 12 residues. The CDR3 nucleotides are TGCAGTACCCCTGGCAGGGGGCATGGCTACACCTTC. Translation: CSTPGRGHGYTF.

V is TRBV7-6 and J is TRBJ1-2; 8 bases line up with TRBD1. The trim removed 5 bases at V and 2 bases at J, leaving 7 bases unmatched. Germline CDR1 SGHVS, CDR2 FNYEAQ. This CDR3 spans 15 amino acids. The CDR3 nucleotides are TGTGCCAGCAGCAGCAGGACAGGGTTGAACTATGGCTACACCTTC. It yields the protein CASSSRTGLNYGYTF.

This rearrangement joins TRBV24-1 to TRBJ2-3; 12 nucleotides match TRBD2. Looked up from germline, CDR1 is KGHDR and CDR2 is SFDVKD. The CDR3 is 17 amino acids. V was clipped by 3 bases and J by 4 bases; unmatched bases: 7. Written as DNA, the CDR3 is TGTGCCACCAGTGATCCCTCACTAGCGGGAGGCGCAGATACGCAGTATTTT. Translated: CATSDPSLAGGADTQYF.

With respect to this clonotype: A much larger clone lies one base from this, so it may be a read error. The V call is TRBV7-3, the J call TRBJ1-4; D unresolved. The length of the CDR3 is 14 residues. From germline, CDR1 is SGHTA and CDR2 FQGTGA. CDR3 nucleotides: TGTGCCAGCAGCCACCGGCAAGGACCTGAAGAACTGTTTTTT. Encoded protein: CASSHRQGPEELFF.

The CDR3 nucleotides are TGTGCCAGCCGGAGCGATGGGGGAACACAAGAGACCCAGTACTTC. It translates to CASRSDGGTQETQYF. The chain is built from TRBV2 and TRBJ2-5, with D perhaps given as TRBD1 or TRBD2 (5 bases each). The germline gives CDR1 SNHLY, CDR2 FYNNEI. CDR3 length: 15 residues. The V end lost 8 bases, the J end lost 2 bases, and 18 bases lay between the germline ends.

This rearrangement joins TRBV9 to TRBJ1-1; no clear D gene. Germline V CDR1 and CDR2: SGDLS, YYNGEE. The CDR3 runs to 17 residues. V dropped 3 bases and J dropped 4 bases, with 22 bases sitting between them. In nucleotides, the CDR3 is TGTGCCAGCAGCGCGCCCGGGGTCTCCCCGGCAGGCACTGAAGCTTTCTTT. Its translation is CASSAPGVSPAGTEAFF.

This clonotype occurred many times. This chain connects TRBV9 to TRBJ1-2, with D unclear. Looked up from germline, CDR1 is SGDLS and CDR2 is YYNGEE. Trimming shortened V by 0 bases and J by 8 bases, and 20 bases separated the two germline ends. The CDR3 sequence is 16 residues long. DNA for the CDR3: TGTGCCAGCAGCGTAGTCCCTCCCCCGGGGTCTGACGGCTACACCTTC. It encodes CASSVVPPPGSDGYTF.

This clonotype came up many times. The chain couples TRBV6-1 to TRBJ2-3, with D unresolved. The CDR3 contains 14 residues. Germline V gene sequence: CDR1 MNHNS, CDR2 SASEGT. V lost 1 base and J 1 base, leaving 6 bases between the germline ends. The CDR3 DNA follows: TGTGCCAGCAGTGAAGACTACCGCACAGATACGCAGTATTTT. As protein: CASSEDYRTDTQYF.

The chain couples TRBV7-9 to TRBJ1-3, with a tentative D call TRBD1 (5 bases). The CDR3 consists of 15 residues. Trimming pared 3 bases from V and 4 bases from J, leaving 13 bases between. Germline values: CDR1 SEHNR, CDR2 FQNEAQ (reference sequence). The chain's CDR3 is CASSLGEGQGNTIYF. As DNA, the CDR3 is TGTGCCAGCAGCTTGGGGGAAGGGCAAGGAAACACCATATATTTT.

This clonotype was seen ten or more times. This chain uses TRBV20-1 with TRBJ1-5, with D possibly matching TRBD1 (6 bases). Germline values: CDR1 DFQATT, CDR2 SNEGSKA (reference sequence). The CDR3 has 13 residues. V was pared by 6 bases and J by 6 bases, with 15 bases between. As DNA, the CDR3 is TGCAGTGCCATCACAGGGAATAGTCAGCCCCAGCATTTT. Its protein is CSAITGNSQPQHF.

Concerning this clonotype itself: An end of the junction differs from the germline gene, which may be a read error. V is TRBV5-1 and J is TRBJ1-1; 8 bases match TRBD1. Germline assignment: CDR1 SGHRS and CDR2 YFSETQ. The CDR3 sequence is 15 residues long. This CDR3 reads CASSFLDRDITEAFF. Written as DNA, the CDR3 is TGTGCCAGCAGCTTCCTGGACAGGGACATCACTGAAGCTTTCTTT.

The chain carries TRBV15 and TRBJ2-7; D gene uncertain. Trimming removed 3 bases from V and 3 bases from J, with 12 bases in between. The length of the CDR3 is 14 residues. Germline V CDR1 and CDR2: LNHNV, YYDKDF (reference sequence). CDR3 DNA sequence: TGTGCCACCAGCAGCTCCACCGCAAACTACGAGCAGTACTTC. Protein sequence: CATSSSTANYEQYF.

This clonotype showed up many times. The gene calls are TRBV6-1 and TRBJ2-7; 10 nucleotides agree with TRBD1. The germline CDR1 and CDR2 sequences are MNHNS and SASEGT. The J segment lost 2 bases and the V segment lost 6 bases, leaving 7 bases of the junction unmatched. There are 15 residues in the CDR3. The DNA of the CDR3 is TGTGCCAGCAGCTTAGGTGGACAGGGGGCCTACGAGCAGTACTTC. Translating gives CASSLGGQGAYEQYF.

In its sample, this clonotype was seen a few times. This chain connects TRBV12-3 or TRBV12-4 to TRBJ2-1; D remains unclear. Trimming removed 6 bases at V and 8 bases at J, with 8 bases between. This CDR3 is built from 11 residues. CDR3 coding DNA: TGTGCCAGCAGCTTTTTCGATGAGCAGTTCTTC. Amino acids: CASSFFDEQFF.

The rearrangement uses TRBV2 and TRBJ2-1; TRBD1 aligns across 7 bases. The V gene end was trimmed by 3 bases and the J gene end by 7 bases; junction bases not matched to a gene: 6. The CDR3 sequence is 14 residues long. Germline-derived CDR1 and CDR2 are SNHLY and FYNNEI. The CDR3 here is CASSDRGKRNEQFF. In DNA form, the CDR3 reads TGTGCCAGCAGTGACAGGGGGAAACGAAATGAGCAGTTCTTC.

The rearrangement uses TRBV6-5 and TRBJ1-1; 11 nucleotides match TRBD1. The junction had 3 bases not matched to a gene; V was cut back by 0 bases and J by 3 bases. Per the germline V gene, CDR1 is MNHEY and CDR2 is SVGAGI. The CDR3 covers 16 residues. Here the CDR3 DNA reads TGTGCCAGCAGTTACTCGCGGACAGGGGGCGACACTGAAGCTTTCTTT. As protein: CASSYSRTGGDTEAFF.

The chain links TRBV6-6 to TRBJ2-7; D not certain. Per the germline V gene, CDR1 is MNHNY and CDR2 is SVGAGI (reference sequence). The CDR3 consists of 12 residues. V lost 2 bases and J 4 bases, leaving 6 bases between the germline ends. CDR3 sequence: CASSYVPYEQYF. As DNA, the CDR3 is TGTGCCAGCAGTTACGTTCCATACGAGCAGTACTTC.

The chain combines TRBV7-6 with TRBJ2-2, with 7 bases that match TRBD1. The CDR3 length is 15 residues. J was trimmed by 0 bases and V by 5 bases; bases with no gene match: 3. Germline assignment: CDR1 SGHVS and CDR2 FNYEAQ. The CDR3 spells CASSQTGTNTGELFF. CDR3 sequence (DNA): TGTGCCAGCAGCCAGACAGGGACGAACACCGGGGAGCTGTTTTTT.

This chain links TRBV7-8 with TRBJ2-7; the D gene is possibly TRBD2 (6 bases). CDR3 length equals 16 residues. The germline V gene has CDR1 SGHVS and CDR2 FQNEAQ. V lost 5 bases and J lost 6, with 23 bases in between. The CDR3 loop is CASSPQAGGGVFEQYF. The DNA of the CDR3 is TGTGCCAGCAGCCCCCAGGCAGGAGGAGGGGTCTTCGAGCAGTACTTC.

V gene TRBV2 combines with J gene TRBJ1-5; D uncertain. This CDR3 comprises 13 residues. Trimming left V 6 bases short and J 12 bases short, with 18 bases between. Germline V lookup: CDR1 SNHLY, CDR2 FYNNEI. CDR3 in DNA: TGTGCCAGCAGGAAAACTAGCGGGGAGGACCAGCATTTT. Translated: CASRKTSGEDQHF.

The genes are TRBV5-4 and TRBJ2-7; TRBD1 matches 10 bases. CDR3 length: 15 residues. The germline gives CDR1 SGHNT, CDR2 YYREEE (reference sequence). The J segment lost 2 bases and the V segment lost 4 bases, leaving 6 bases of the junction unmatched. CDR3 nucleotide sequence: TGTGCCAGCAGCCCGAGACAGGGGGCGGCCTACGAGCAGTACTTC. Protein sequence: CASSPRQGAAYEQYF.

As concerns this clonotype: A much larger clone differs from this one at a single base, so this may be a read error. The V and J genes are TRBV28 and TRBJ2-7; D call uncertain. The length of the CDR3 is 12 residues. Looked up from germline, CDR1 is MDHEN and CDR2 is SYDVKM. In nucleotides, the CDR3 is TGTGCCTGCAGTTTAAGTACACCCAGGCAGTACTTC. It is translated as CACSLSTPRQYF.

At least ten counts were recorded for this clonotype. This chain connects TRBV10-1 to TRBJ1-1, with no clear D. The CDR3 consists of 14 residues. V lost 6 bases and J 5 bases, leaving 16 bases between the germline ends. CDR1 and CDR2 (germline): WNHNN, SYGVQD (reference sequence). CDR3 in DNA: TGCGCCAGCAGGGAGACACCGGCGGAGACTGAAGCTTTCTTT. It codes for CASRETPAETEAFF.

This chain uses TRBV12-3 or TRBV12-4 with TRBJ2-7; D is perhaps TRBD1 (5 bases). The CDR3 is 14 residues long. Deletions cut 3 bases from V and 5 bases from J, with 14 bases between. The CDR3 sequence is CASSFRQGRNEQYF. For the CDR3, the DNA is TGTGCCAGCAGTTTTCGGCAGGGTCGGAACGAGCAGTACTTC.

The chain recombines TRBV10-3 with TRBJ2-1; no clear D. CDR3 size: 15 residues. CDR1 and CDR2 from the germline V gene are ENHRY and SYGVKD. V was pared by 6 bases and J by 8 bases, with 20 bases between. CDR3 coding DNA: TGTGCCATCAGGGCAGACCAGCCAATCCAGCATGAGCAGTTCTTC. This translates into CAIRADQPIQHEQFF.

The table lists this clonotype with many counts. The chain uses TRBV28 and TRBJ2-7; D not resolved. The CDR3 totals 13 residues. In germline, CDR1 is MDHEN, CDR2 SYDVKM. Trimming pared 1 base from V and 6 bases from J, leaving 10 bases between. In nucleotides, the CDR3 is TGTGCCAGCAGTTTATTCGGCCCCACCGAGCAGTACTTC. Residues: CASSLFGPTEQYF.

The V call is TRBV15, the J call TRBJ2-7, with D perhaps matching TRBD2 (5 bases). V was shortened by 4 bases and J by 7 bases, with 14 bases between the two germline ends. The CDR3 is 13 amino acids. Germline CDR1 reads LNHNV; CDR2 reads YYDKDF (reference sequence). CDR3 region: CATSKLGAREQYF. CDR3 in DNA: TGTGCCACCAGCAAACTAGGCGCGAGGGAGCAGTACTTC.

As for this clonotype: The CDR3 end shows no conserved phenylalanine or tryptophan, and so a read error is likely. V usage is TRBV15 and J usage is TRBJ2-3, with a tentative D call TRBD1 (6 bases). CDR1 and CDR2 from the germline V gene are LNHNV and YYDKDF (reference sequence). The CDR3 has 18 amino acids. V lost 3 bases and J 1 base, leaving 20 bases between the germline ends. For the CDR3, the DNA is TGTGCCACCAGCAGCGGCGACTGGGGACATCGCGGCACAGATACGCAGTATCTT. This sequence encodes CATSSGDWGHRGTDTQYL.

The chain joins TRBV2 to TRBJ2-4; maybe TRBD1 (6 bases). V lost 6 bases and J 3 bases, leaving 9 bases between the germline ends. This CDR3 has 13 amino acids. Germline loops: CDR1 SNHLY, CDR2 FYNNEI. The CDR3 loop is CASRLQGKNIQYF. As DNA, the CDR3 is TGTGCCAGCAGGCTACAGGGCAAAAACATTCAGTACTTC.